Following are 26 T cell receptor beta chains from one sample sequenced in a study of OX40 agonist ivuxolimab in advanced cancers. Here immunoSEQ multiplex PCR was the method, and the copy in TCRdb shows in-frame clones only, minus some. The data show tens of thousands of clones, with more than 65% seen just once and roughly 6% held by the top ten. Sequenced here: CD4+ or CD8+ T cells sorted from blood, sampled in a trial of the OX40 agonist ivuxolimab. These receptors originate from an adult with an advanced solid tumor such as melanoma, head and neck, liver or kidney cancer.

The chain links TRBV4-3 to TRBJ2-2, with D unresolved. The germline CDR1 and CDR2 sequences are LGHNA and YSLEER. V was clipped by 1 base and J by 2 bases, with 5 bases between them. The CDR3 is 14 amino acids. CDR3 bases: TGCGCCAGCAGCCAAGGCATTAACACCGGGGAGCTGTTTTTT. Amino acids: CASSQGINTGELFF.

The chain joins TRBV27 to TRBJ2-5; 9 nucleotides match TRBD1. V lost 2 bases, J lost 4 bases, and 8 bases stayed unmatched. The CDR3 extends over 16 amino acids. Germline CDR1 reads MNHEY; CDR2 reads SMNVEV (reference sequence). CDR3 sequence reads: CASSLRGQGWGETQYF. The DNA of the CDR3 is TGTGCCAGCAGTTTACGGGGACAGGGATGGGGAGAGACCCAGTACTTC.

The J gene is TRBJ2-5, the V gene TRBV28; TRBD1 matches 7 bases. Near its end, the DNA agrees better with TRBJ2-7, so the J call may be wrong. Germline lookup yields CDR1 MDHEN and CDR2 SYDVKM. This CDR3 is 15 amino acids long. The CDR3 reads CASSSTGTATYEQYF. The CDR3 coding sequence is TGTGCCAGCAGTTCAACCGGGACAGCCACCTACGAGCAGTACTTC.

The chain links TRBV27 to TRBJ1-4; D is perhaps TRBD1 (5 bases). Trimming shortened V by 5 bases and J by 5 bases, and 12 bases separated the two germline ends. Germline assignment: CDR1 MNHEY and CDR2 SMNVEV (reference sequence). The CDR3 has 14 amino acids. CDR3 residues: CASSGLGPNEKLFF. CDR3 nucleotide sequence: TGTGCCAGCAGTGGTTTGGGACCCAATGAAAAACTGTTTTTT. Drawing the rest from reference TRBV27 and TRBJ1-4, the complete variable domain is EAQVTQNPRYLITVTGKKLTVTCSQNMNHEYMSWYRQDPGLGLRQIYYSMNVEVTDKGDVPEGYKVSRKEKRNFPLILESPSPNQTSLYFCASSGLGPNEKLFFGSGTQLSVL.

This chain links TRBV19 with TRBJ2-1; 11 positions agree with TRBD2. Trimming cost V 10 bases and J 6 bases; bases outside gene matches: 17. The CDR3 runs 17 residues. Germline V gives CDR1 LNHDA, CDR2 SQIVND (reference sequence). As DNA, the CDR3 is TGTGCCAATCTCATAGCGGGAGGGCCGGTTCCGCTCAATGAGCAGTTCTTC. Its translation is CANLIAGGPVPLNEQFF.

The CDR3 region has the DNA TGTGCCAGCAGCTTAAACCCCCCCGGGACAGAGCAGTTCTTC. Protein product: CASSLNPPGTEQFF. This rearrangement joins TRBV7-3 to TRBJ2-1, with D tentatively TRBD1 (6 bases). The germline CDR1 and CDR2 sequences are SGHTA and FQGTGA. The CDR3 consists of 14 residues. V was trimmed by 1 base and J by 10 bases, leaving 14 bases between them.

This clone was detected only a few times. The CDR3: CASSVDPTNTGELFF. In nucleotides, the CDR3 is TGTGCCAGCAGCGTAGATCCGACGAACACCGGGGAGCTGTTTTTT. This chain links TRBV9 with TRBJ2-2; no reliable D call. Germline assignment: CDR1 SGDLS and CDR2 YYNGEE. The germline V and J ends were trimmed by 0 bases and 0 bases, with 6 bases remaining between them. CDR3 length: 15 residues.

V is TRBV21-1 and J is TRBJ1-1. TRBV21-1 represents a pseudogene. The CDR3 loop spans 15 amino acids. The CDR3, as DNA: TGTGCCAGCAGCAAAGCGCTTCCGGTGAACACTGAAGCTTTCTTT. Translated, it gives CASSKALPVNTEAFF.

The rearrangement uses TRBV7-2 and TRBJ2-7; TRBD2 agrees at 8 bases. Germline loops: CDR1 SGHTA, CDR2 FQGNSA. Trimming at V came to 5 bases and at J to 7 bases, leaving 10 bases not matched to a gene. This CDR3 contains 14 residues. CDR3 sequence: CASSQGLDAWEQYF. In DNA, the CDR3 is TGTGCCAGCAGCCAGGGACTAGACGCTTGGGAGCAGTACTTC.

There are a few counts of this clone. CDR3 amino acids: CATNSGDSIGELFF. Written as DNA, the CDR3 is TGTGCCACAAATAGCGGGGATTCCATCGGGGAGCTGTTTTTT. The chain combines TRBV2 with TRBJ2-2; 8 bases are a match to TRBD2. Germline V CDR1 and CDR2: SNHLY, FYNNEI. CDR3 size: 14 residues. After removal of 10 bases from V and 7 bases from J, the junction contained 11 bases not matched to a gene.

This clone was detected once. The genes are TRBV5-1 and TRBJ1-2, with a possible D match to TRBD1 (5 bases). Germline V gene lookup returns CDR1 SGHRS and CDR2 YFSETQ. The CDR3 has 12 residues. Deletions cut 3 bases from V and 5 bases from J, with 8 bases between. In DNA form, the CDR3 reads TGCGCCAGCAGCTCGGGACGTTATGGCTACACCTTC. It translates to CASSSGRYGYTF.

This chain uses TRBV6-6 with TRBJ1-6; D not certain. The CDR3 is made up of 16 amino acids. The V and J ends lost 2 bases and 0 bases respectively, with 8 bases between them. CDR1 and CDR2 from the germline V gene are MNHNY and SVGAGI (reference sequence). The CDR3 sequence is CASSYGRSSYNSPLHF. The CDR3 DNA reads as TGTGCCAGCAGTTACGGCAGGAGCTCCTATAATTCACCCCTCCACTTT.

V usage is TRBV7-2 and J usage is TRBJ2-3; 11 bases match TRBD2. The CDR3 extends over 14 amino acids. CDR1 and CDR2 from the germline V gene are SGHTA and FQGNSA. V lost 6 bases, J lost 5 bases, and 4 bases stayed unmatched. The CDR3 reads CASRIAGGQDTQYF. The CDR3 nucleotides are TGTGCCAGCAGGATAGCGGGGGGGCAAGATACGCAGTATTTT.

This chain joins TRBV27 and TRBJ1-6; 9 bases are shared with TRBD1. V lost 2 bases and J lost 7; bases outside the gene matches: 3. The CDR3 is 15 amino acids. Germline CDR1 MNHEY, CDR2 SMNVEV (reference sequence). For the CDR3, the DNA is TGTGCCAGCAGTTTACGTGGGACAGGGAATTCACCCCTCCACTTT. Protein: CASSLRGTGNSPLHF.

The rearrangement uses TRBV18 and TRBJ1-5; D gene uncertain. V was trimmed by 2 bases and J by 4 bases, leaving 6 bases between them. CDR3 length equals 13 residues. CDR1 KGHSH and CDR2 LQKENI come from the germline V gene. CDR3 nucleotide sequence: TGTGCCAGCTCACCAGGAAGGAATCAGCCCCAGCATTTT. It specifies CASSPGRNQPQHF.

This chain connects TRBV5-1 to TRBJ1-3; D unresolved. The CDR3 totals 14 residues. CDR1 is SGHRS and CDR2 is YFSETQ in the germline V gene. Trimming took off 4 bases at V and 0 bases at J, with 8 bases between the two ends. This CDR3 is CASSTGSSGNTIYF. Written as DNA, the CDR3 is TGCGCCAGCAGCACCGGGAGCTCTGGAAACACCATATATTTT.

The chain is built from TRBV28 and TRBJ2-1; TRBD2 aligns across 9 bases. CDR1 is MDHEN and CDR2 is SYDVKM in the germline V gene. V lost 1 base and J lost 0; bases outside the gene matches: 13. The CDR3 length is 20 residues. The CDR3 here is CASSLSPGLAQHTSYNEQFF. In nucleotides, the CDR3 is TGTGCCAGCAGTTTATCGCCGGGACTAGCCCAACATACCTCCTACAATGAGCAGTTCTTC.

The chain has TRBV7-2 and TRBJ1-1; D unclear. Trimming removed 5 bases at V and 1 base at J, with 8 bases between. The CDR3 covers 13 residues. Germline V gene lookup returns CDR1 SGHTA and CDR2 FQGNSA. CDR3 nucleotide sequence: TGTGCCAGCAGCCCCGGCCGGAACACTGAAGCTTTCTTT. This codes for CASSPGRNTEAFF.

This chain connects TRBV5-5 to TRBJ2-1; D is possibly TRBD1 or TRBD2 (6 bases each). CDR1 is SGHKS, CDR2 YYEKEE, per germline (reference sequence). The V gene lost 2 bases and the J gene lost 5 bases, with 17 bases spanning the gap. The CDR3 extends over 16 amino acids. CDR3 coding DNA: TGTGCCAGCAGCTTCGTGTCTGGGGGGCGTAACAATGAGCAGTTCTTC. Translated, it gives CASSFVSGGRNNEQFF.

This clone was seen a single time. V usage is TRBV11-2 and J usage is TRBJ2-1; 9 positions agree with TRBD2. Germline V gene lookup returns CDR1 SGHAT and CDR2 FQNNGV. V shed 1 base, J shed 6 bases, and the junction held 4 bases outside the gene matches. The CDR3 covers 15 residues. The CDR3 spells CASSLGLAESNEQFF. CDR3 coding DNA: TGTGCCAGCAGCTTAGGACTAGCGGAGTCCAATGAGCAGTTCTTC.

The rearrangement uses TRBV2 and TRBJ1-2; D is possibly TRBD1 (5 bases). CDR1 and CDR2 (germline): SNHLY, FYNNEI. The length of the CDR3 is 11 residues. The V gene lost 6 bases and the J gene lost 7 bases, with 9 bases spanning the gap. The DNA for the CDR3 is TGTGCCAGCAGCCAGGGAGGTGGCTACACCTTC. Translation gives CASSQGGGYTF.

The chain links TRBV7-2 to TRBJ2-7, with 7 bases identical to TRBD1. After removal of 1 base from V and 4 bases from J, the junction contained 10 bases not matched to a gene. The CDR3 has 16 residues. The V gene's germline CDR1 is SGHTA and CDR2 FQGNSA. CDR3 region: CASSLDLDRARYEQYF. The CDR3 bases are TGTGCCAGCAGCTTAGATCTCGACAGGGCGAGGTACGAGCAGTACTTC.

J is TRBJ2-2 and V is TRBV11-3; D tentatively fits TRBD1 or TRBD2 (6 bases each). The germline V gene encodes CDR1 SGHNT and CDR2 YENEEA. The CDR3 runs 15 residues. Trimming left V 4 bases short and J 3 bases short, with 12 bases between. CDR3 amino acids: CASSSGGVDTGELFF. CDR3 sequence (DNA): TGTGCCAGCAGCTCCGGGGGCGTGGACACCGGGGAGCTGTTTTTT.

The V gene is TRBV19, the J gene TRBJ1-4, with TRBD1 matching 7 bases. The CDR3 spans 15 residues. The V segment lost 7 bases and the J segment 5 bases; nucleotides outside the gene matches: 10. Per germline, CDR1 LNHDA and CDR2 SQIVND (reference sequence). The CDR3 coding sequence is TGTGCCAGTATGATATTTGGGACAGCAAATGAAAAACTGTTTTTT. Its translation: CASMIFGTANEKLFF. Supplemented by reference TRBV19 and TRBJ1-4, the full variable domain reads DGGITQSPKYLFRKEGQNVTLSCEQNLNHDAMYWYRQDPGQGLRLIYYSQIVNDFQKGDIAEGYSVSREKKESFPLTVTSAQKNPTAFYLCASMIFGTANEKLFFGSGTQLSVL.

In its sample, this clone is medium-sized (0.01 to 0.1%). The chain couples TRBV18 to TRBJ2-2, with 14 nucleotides matching TRBD2. Germline assignment: CDR1 KGHSH and CDR2 LQKENI. V lost 0 bases, J lost 3 bases, and 3 bases stayed unmatched. The CDR3 covers 18 residues. The CDR3 DNA reads as TGTGCCAGCTCACCACCAAGGACTAGCGGGAGGTACACCGGGGAGCTGTTTTTT. Translation: CASSPPRTSGRYTGELFF.

The V call is TRBV9, the J call TRBJ2-1; 11 positions agree with TRBD2. V lost 4 bases to trimming and J lost 3 bases; unmatched junction nucleotides: 12. Germline CDR1 reads SGDLS; CDR2 reads YYNGEE. The CDR3 has 18 residues. The CDR3 spells CASSPRPASGGNYNEQFF. The CDR3 DNA reads as TGTGCCAGCAGCCCCCGTCCGGCTAGCGGGGGGAACTACAATGAGCAGTTCTTC.